What follows are 30 T cell receptor beta chains derived from one specimen sequenced in a study of Graves' ophthalmopathy and Graves' hyperthyroidism. RNA transcripts yielded amplified TCR beta CDR3 regions. After a first-round RT-PCR with HTBI primers, a second-round multiplex PCR was run. TCRdb reprocessed the multiplex PCR reads via MiXCR and lists one record per CDR3 protein. Among about 370,000 distinct CDR3 sequences listed, 18% were seen once. The sequencing sample was made of peripheral blood. These receptors were taken from a woman between 18 and 29 years old with Graves' ophthalmopathy.

This clonotype was observed at least ten times. The chain carries TRBV12-3 or TRBV12-4 and TRBJ2-2; the D is unclear. V was cut by 6 bases and J by 1 base, with 9 bases left in between. The CDR3 is 14 residues long. CDR3 sequence: CASRETGNTGELFF. The CDR3 nucleotides read TGTGCCAGCAGGGAGACGGGGAACACCGGGGAGCTGTTTTTT.

In this sample, this clonotype turned up many times. This chain uses TRBV9 with TRBJ1-1, with a tentative D call TRBD1 (6 bases). The CDR3 consists of 17 residues. Trimming removed 3 bases from V and 3 bases from J, with 21 bases in between. CDR1 and CDR2 from the germline V gene are SGDLS and YYNGEE. The CDR3 reads CASSAASDSPRYTEAFF. For the CDR3, the DNA is TGTGCCAGCAGCGCAGCCTCGGACAGCCCGAGGTACACTGAAGCTTTCTTT.

Concerning this clonotype itself: This CDR3 is missing its conserved last phenylalanine or tryptophan, likely due to a read error. The V and J genes are TRBV30 and TRBJ2-7, with 7 bases lining up with TRBD1. Looked up from germline, CDR1 is GTSNPN and CDR2 is SVGIG (reference sequence). The CDR3 extends over 13 amino acids. V shed 7 bases and J 3 bases; nucleotides not matched to a gene: 9. The CDR3 DNA is TGTGCCTACGTCTGGGACAGCGACTACGAGCAGTACCTC. Translation: CAYVWDSDYEQYL.

This clonotype has more than one count but fewer than ten. An end of the junction differs from the germline gene, which may be a read error. This chain uses TRBV27 with TRBJ2-7; 8 bases are shared with TRBD2. This CDR3 region has 14 residues. CDR1 MNHEY and CDR2 SMNVEV come from the germline V gene (reference sequence). The CDR3 here is CVSRRPGPGGEQYF. For the CDR3, the DNA is TGTGTCAGCAGACGCCCGGGGCCGGGGGGGGAGCAGTACTTC.

This clonotype appeared many times. J is TRBJ1-5 and V is TRBV2, with 7 positions matching TRBD1. Trimming at V came to 3 bases and at J to 9 bases, leaving 5 bases not matched to a gene. Germline CDR1 and CDR2: SNHLY and FYNNEI. This CDR3 spans 13 amino acids. The CDR3 region has the DNA TGTGCCAGCAGTGACAGGGGGGGAGGGCCCCAGCATTTT. Its protein is CASSDRGGGPQHF.

Ten or more counts support this clonotype. The chain couples TRBV20-1 to TRBJ1-5, with TRBD1 identical over 7 bases. The CDR3 has 15 residues. The ends lost 5 bases at V and 10 bases at J; junction bases unmatched: 17. Germline assignment: CDR1 DFQATT and CDR2 SNEGSKA (reference sequence). For the CDR3, the DNA is TGCAGTGCTGACGCAGGGACAGCGGGGCCAAAACCCCAGCATTTT. Translated, it gives CSADAGTAGPKPQHF.

This clonotype was observed at least ten times. The chain couples TRBV6-5 to TRBJ1-6; D call uncertain. The CDR3 is 15 residues long. Per germline, CDR1 MNHEY and CDR2 SVGAGI. Trimming took off 2 bases at V and 6 bases at J, with 11 bases between the two ends. The CDR3 protein is CASSYISEGNSPLHF. CDR3 nucleotide sequence: TGTGCCAGCAGTTACATAAGTGAGGGTAATTCACCCCTCCACTTT.

The gene calls are TRBV6-2 or TRBV6-3 and TRBJ1-1, with D possibly TRBD1 on 5 matching bases. Germline V gene sequence: CDR1 MNHEY, CDR2 SVGEGT. Trimming took 5 bases from V and 2 from J, leaving 21 bases between them. The CDR3 length is 17 residues. The CDR3 DNA sequence: TGTGCCAGCAGTCATATCCCTAACACGGGACGCAACACTGAAGCTTTCTTT. Translated, it gives CASSHIPNTGRNTEAFF.

This clonotype was found many times. The chain joins TRBV6-2 or TRBV6-3 to TRBJ1-1, with D uncertain. V was cut by 0 bases and J by 1 base, with 15 bases left in between. The germline V gene encodes CDR1 MNHEY and CDR2 SVGEGT. This CDR3 region has 17 residues. CDR3 coding DNA: TGTGCCAGCAGTTACTCCCCAGGTCTTTCGCAGAACACTGAAGCTTTCTTT. Its protein is CASSYSPGLSQNTEAFF.

This chain connects TRBV30 to TRBJ2-7; 7 bases match TRBD1. CDR3 size: 13 residues. Trimming removed 2 bases from V and 7 bases from J; junction bases left unmatched: 8. CDR1 and CDR2 from the germline V gene are GTSNPN and SVGIG (reference sequence). The CDR3 DNA reads TGTGCCTGGAGTCGACAGGGTCGGGGTGAGCAGTACTTC. Translated: CAWSRQGRGEQYF. The whole variable domain, filled in from reference TRBV30 and TRBJ2-7, reads SQTIHQWPATLVQPVGSPLSLECTVEGTSNPNLYWYRQAAGRGLQLLFYSVGIGQISSEVPQNLSASRPQDRQFILSSKKLLLSDSGFYLCAWSRQGRGEQYFGPGTRLTVT.

The chain couples TRBV3-1 to TRBJ1-1; D remains unclear. Germline V CDR1 and CDR2: LGHDT, YNNKEL (reference sequence). Trimming removed 1 base at V and 2 bases at J, with 8 bases between. The CDR3 covers 14 residues. CDR3 loop: CASSQVPVNTEAFF. The CDR3 DNA reads TGTGCCAGCAGCCAAGTCCCAGTCAACACTGAAGCTTTCTTT.

This clonotype has a count of ten or more. This sequence joins TRBV28 and TRBJ1-1; maybe TRBD1 (5 bases). This CDR3 has 14 amino acids. Trimming removed 3 bases at V and 5 bases at J, with 13 bases between. CDR1 is MDHEN and CDR2 is SYDVKM in the germline V gene. The chain's CDR3 is CASSFKGRGTEAFF. Written as DNA, the CDR3 is TGTGCCAGCAGTTTCAAGGGGCGCGGGACTGAAGCTTTCTTT. Supplemented by reference TRBV28 and TRBJ1-1, the full variable domain reads DVKVTQSSRYLVKRTGEKVFLECVQDMDHENMFWYRQDPGLGLRLIYFSYDVKMKEKGDIPEGYSVSREKKERFSLILESASTNQTSMYLCASSFKGRGTEAFFGQGTRLTVV.

This clonotype has only a few counts. The chain uses TRBV11-2 and TRBJ2-7; 7 positions match TRBD2. Germline V gene data show CDR1 as SGHAT and CDR2 as FQNNGV. V trimming: 7 bases; J trimming: 4 bases; junction bases outside the gene matches: 16. The CDR3 totals 16 residues. The CDR3 region is CASIEGVTSLPYEQYF. The CDR3 DNA is TGTGCCAGCATAGAAGGCGTGACTAGCCTCCCTTACGAGCAGTACTTC.

This clonotype was counted a few times. The rearrangement joins TRBV3-1 to TRBJ1-5; perhaps TRBD1 as D (6 bases). CDR1 LGHDT and CDR2 YNNKEL come from the germline V gene (reference sequence). CDR3 length: 15 residues. V shed 0 bases and J shed 5 bases, with 11 bases lying between them. The CDR3 is CASSQDWAGDQPQHF. CDR3 coding DNA: TGTGCCAGCAGCCAAGATTGGGCAGGGGATCAGCCCCAGCATTTT.

This clonotype was seen many times. V usage is TRBV6-5 and J usage is TRBJ1-1; 7 bases are shared with TRBD1. Germline V gene lookup returns CDR1 MNHEY and CDR2 SVGAGI. V lost 0 bases to trimming and J lost 7 bases; unmatched junction nucleotides: 5. This CDR3 region has 14 residues. The CDR3 is CASSYSGTEVEAFF. CDR3 DNA: TGTGCCAGCAGTTACTCTGGGACAGAGGTTGAAGCTTTCTTT.

The chain combines TRBV27 with TRBJ2-1, with TRBD1 matching over 9 bases. The germline CDR1 and CDR2 sequences are MNHEY and SMNVEV (reference sequence). The CDR3 contains 15 residues. Germline trimming cut 2 bases from V and 2 bases from J; bases unmatched to any gene: 1. CDR3 sequence reads: CASSLRQGAYNEQFF. In nucleotides, the CDR3 is TGTGCCAGCAGTTTACGACAGGGGGCCTACAATGAGCAGTTCTTC.

This clonotype was seen a few times. The gene calls are TRBV4-3 and TRBJ1-1; D unclear. V was shortened by 0 bases and J by 1 base, with 12 bases between the two germline ends. The V gene's germline CDR1 is LGHNA and CDR2 YSLEER. This CDR3 contains 16 residues. CDR3 coding DNA: TGCGCCAGCAGCCAAGAAGGCGGGAGCCCGAACACTGAAGCTTTCTTT. The encoded protein is CASSQEGGSPNTEAFF.

V gene TRBV4-1 combines with J gene TRBJ2-7; weak D call: TRBD2 (6 bases). Looked up from germline, CDR1 is MGHRA and CDR2 is YSYEKL. The V end lost 2 bases, the J end lost 5 bases, and 16 bases lay between the germline ends. The length of the CDR3 is 15 residues. CDR3 DNA sequence: TGCGCCAGCAGCCAAAGCGGGCGGCAGGGAGACGAGCAGTACTTC. This codes for CASSQSGRQGDEQYF.

In its sample, this clonotype was seen many times. The V call is TRBV7-2, the J call TRBJ2-5; D unresolved. There are 16 residues in the CDR3. The V end was cut by 2 bases, the J end by 5 bases, with 18 bases between. Per the germline V gene, CDR1 is SGHTA and CDR2 is FQGNSA. The chain's CDR3 is CASSLKSPTLGETQYF. The CDR3 region has the DNA TGTGCCAGCAGCTTAAAGTCGCCGACTCTAGGGGAGACCCAGTACTTC.

The chain has TRBV20-1 and TRBJ2-5, with 8 bases fitting TRBD2. This CDR3 contains 17 residues. V lost 0 bases to trimming and J lost 7 bases; unmatched junction nucleotides: 16. The V gene's germline CDR1 is DFQATT and CDR2 SNEGSKA (reference sequence). CDR3 bases: TGCAGTGCTAGAGATCCCACTAGCGGAAGGAGGGGTTGGACCCAGTACTTC. As protein: CSARDPTSGRRGWTQYF.

This clonotype was detected ten times or more. The chain employs TRBV18 and TRBJ1-1; D is perhaps TRBD1 (6 bases). The germline V and J ends were trimmed by 4 bases and 1 base, with 10 bases remaining between them. This CDR3 region has 14 residues. Looked up from germline, CDR1 is KGHSH and CDR2 is LQKENI. Here the CDR3 DNA reads TGTGCCAGCTCACGCAGGGGCGAGAACACTGAAGCTTTCTTT. Protein product: CASSRRGENTEAFF.

This clonotype showed up many times. V usage is TRBV4-1 and J usage is TRBJ2-5; D is uncertain. Germline-derived CDR1 and CDR2 are MGHRA and YSYEKL. Trimming left V 2 bases short and J 1 base short, with 8 bases between. The CDR3 consists of 14 residues. The CDR3 loop reads CASSQYESQETQYF. For the CDR3, the DNA is TGCGCCAGCAGCCAATACGAGTCCCAAGAGACCCAGTACTTC.

The sample holds many counts of this clonotype. The V gene is TRBV6-1, the J gene TRBJ1-2, with D unresolved. V was cut by 3 bases and J by 7 bases, with 3 bases left in between. The CDR3 is 10 amino acids. Germline assignment: CDR1 MNHNS and CDR2 SASEGT. As DNA, the CDR3 is TGTGCCAGCAGTGAGAGTGGCTACACCTTC. This gives the protein CASSESGYTF.

This clonotype was found many times. The chain links TRBV15 to TRBJ2-7, with 13 positions matching TRBD2. J was trimmed by 6 bases and V by 3 bases; bases with no gene match: 8. The germline V gene has CDR1 LNHNV and CDR2 YYDKDF (reference sequence). This CDR3 has 16 residues. CDR3 DNA sequence: TGTGCCACCAGCAGCTTTGGACTAGCGGGAGTTCGCGAGCAGTACTTC. Protein: CATSSFGLAGVREQYF. The whole variable domain, remainder taken from reference TRBV15 and TRBJ2-7, is DAMVIQNPRYQVTQFGKPVTLSCSQTLNHNVMYWYQQKSSQAPKLLFHYYDKDFNNEADTPDNFQSRRPNTSFCFLDIRSPGLGDTAMYLCATSSFGLAGVREQYFGPGTRLTVT.

This clonotype was observed at least ten times. The V call is TRBV30, the J call TRBJ1-5; possibly TRBD1 for D (6 bases). The CDR3 has 13 amino acids. The germline V and J ends were trimmed by 3 bases and 7 bases, with 13 bases remaining between them. The germline V gene encodes CDR1 GTSNPN and CDR2 SVGIG (reference sequence). CDR3 coding DNA: TGTGCCTGGAGCCTAGGGGGGGTACAGCCCCAGCATTTT. This gives the protein CAWSLGGVQPQHF.

CDR3 sequence: CASSFWGGMNTEAFF. The DNA for the CDR3 is TGTGCCAGCAGTTTTTGGGGCGGGATGAACACTGAAGCTTTCTTT. J is TRBJ1-1 and V is TRBV27, with a weak D call TRBD1 (5 bases). Deletions cut 3 bases from V and 0 bases from J, with 11 bases between. The CDR3 has 15 amino acids. The germline V gene encodes CDR1 MNHEY and CDR2 SMNVEV (reference sequence).

In its sample, this clonotype was seen many times. This chain uses TRBV5-1 with TRBJ2-4, with D perhaps being TRBD1 or TRBD2 (5 bases each). The germline V gene encodes CDR1 SGHRS and CDR2 YFSETQ. The CDR3 loop spans 13 amino acids. V lost 4 bases and J 6 bases, leaving 11 bases between the germline ends. CDR3: CASSPEGSNIQYF. The CDR3 DNA reads TGCGCCAGCAGCCCTGAGGGGTCAAACATTCAGTACTTC.

This clonotype has at least ten counts. DNA for the CDR3: TGTGCCAGCAGTGAAGCGAAGGTCTGCACCTTC. Translated, it gives CASSEAKVCTF. V gene TRBV2 combines with J gene TRBJ1-2; D ambiguous. Germline CDR1 SNHLY, CDR2 FYNNEI. This CDR3 spans 11 amino acids. Trimming took off 0 bases at V and 13 bases at J, with 9 bases between the two ends.

This clonotype came up many times. The rearrangement uses TRBV28 and TRBJ1-2; 7 bases align to TRBD1. From germline, CDR1 is MDHEN and CDR2 SYDVKM. V trimming: 3 bases; J trimming: 2 bases; junction bases outside the gene matches: 3. This CDR3 comprises 14 residues. The CDR3 loop reads CASSFGTANYGYTF. CDR3 sequence (DNA): TGTGCCAGCAGTTTCGGGACAGCCAACTATGGCTACACCTTC.

This sequence joins TRBV12-3 or TRBV12-4 and TRBJ2-1, with 14 bases aligning to TRBD2. V lost 5 bases and J lost 15; bases outside the gene matches: 12. There are 15 residues in the CDR3. The chain's CDR3 is CASSLTGTSGSDPFF. CDR3 DNA: TGTGCCAGCAGTCTCACCGGGACTAGCGGGAGTGATCCGTTCTTC.